The 10 T cell receptor beta chains presented below share a single source sample, sequenced in a study of T cell responses to AZD1222 COVID-19 vaccine. Only in-frame clones appear in the TCRdb table, and some are missing; sequencing was by immunoSEQ multiplex PCR. The sample lists roughly 180,000 clones, around 94% occurring once. This specimen was peripheral blood, taken 28 days after the second AZD1222 dose. These receptors all come from an adult who received the AZD1222 COVID-19 vaccine.

This chain uses TRBV7-9 with TRBJ2-7; D gene ambiguous. Trimming removed 5 bases at V and 0 bases at J, with 8 bases between. This CDR3 region has 13 residues. Per the germline V gene, CDR1 is SEHNR and CDR2 is FQNEAQ (reference sequence). The CDR3 coding sequence is TGTGCCAGCAGCCTTAGTCACTCCTACGAGCAGTACTTC. Its translation: CASSLSHSYEQYF.

The table lists this clone with a count of one. V is TRBV20-1 and J is TRBJ1-5, with D hard to call. The germline CDR1 and CDR2 sequences are DFQATT and SNEGSKA (reference sequence). CDR3 length: 13 residues. V was pared by 3 bases and J by 0 bases, with 6 bases between. In DNA form, the CDR3 reads TGCAGTGCTAGTGCGGATAGCAATCAGCCCCAGCATTTT. The encoded protein is CSASADSNQPQHF.

This chain joins TRBV30 and TRBJ2-2, with TRBD1 matching over 7 bases. CDR1 and CDR2 (germline): GTSNPN, SVGIG (reference sequence). The CDR3 has 14 amino acids. J was trimmed by 1 base and V by 4 bases; bases with no gene match: 3. DNA for the CDR3: TGTGCCTGGAAAAGGACAGGGAACACCGGGGAGCTGTTTTTT. Encoded protein: CAWKRTGNTGELFF. Looking up the rest from reference TRBV30 and TRBJ2-2 gives the full variable domain: SQTIHQWPATLVQPVGSPLSLECTVEGTSNPNLYWYRQAAGRGLQLLFYSVGIGQISSEVPQNLSASRPQDRQFILSSKKLLLSDSGFYLCAWKRTGNTGELFFGEGSRLTVL.

This clone was seen more than once but under ten times. The chain combines TRBV28 with TRBJ2-2; D not certain. Trimming took off 9 bases at V and 4 bases at J, with 3 bases between the two ends. There are 10 residues in the CDR3. CDR1 is MDHEN and CDR2 is SYDVKM in the germline V gene. CDR3 nucleotides: TGTGCCAGGGGCACCGGGGAGCTGTTTTTT. Its protein is CARGTGELFF. The full variable domain, in which reference TRBV28 and TRBJ2-2 provide the parts outside the CDR3, is DVKVTQSSRYLVKRTGEKVFLECVQDMDHENMFWYRQDPGLGLRLIYFSYDVKMKEKGDIPEGYSVSREKKERFSLILESASTNQTSMYLCARGTGELFFGEGSRLTVL.

This clone was detected only a few times. CDR3 nucleotide sequence: TGCGCCAGCAGCCAAGGAGAGCGGAGACAAGAGACCCAGTACTTC. Residues: CASSQGERRQETQYF. V usage is TRBV4-3 and J usage is TRBJ2-5; a possible D gene is TRBD2 (5 bases). This CDR3 spans 15 amino acids. The V gene's germline CDR1 is LGHNA and CDR2 YSLEER. V dropped 1 base and J dropped 2 bases, with 11 bases sitting between them.

The chain uses TRBV27 and TRBJ1-2; TRBD1 is a possible D gene (6 bases). The CDR3 length is 14 residues. Looked up from germline, CDR1 is MNHEY and CDR2 is SMNVEV (reference sequence). V lost 3 bases and J 5 bases, leaving 13 bases between the germline ends. The CDR3 region is CASSFSGGHYGYTF. The CDR3 bases are TGTGCCAGCAGTTTTTCTGGGGGGCATTATGGCTACACCTTC.

The chain carries TRBV3-1 (or the pseudogene TRBV3-2) and TRBJ1-6, with D maybe TRBD1 (6 bases). Trimming removed 1 base from V and 3 bases from J, with 10 bases in between. The V gene's germline CDR1 is LGHDT and CDR2 YNNKEL (reference sequence). This CDR3 is 16 amino acids long. The CDR3 loop is CASSQVPDSYNSPLHF. The CDR3 DNA is TGTGCCAGCAGCCAAGTTCCGGACAGCTATAATTCACCCCTCCACTTT.

The rearrangement links TRBV3-1 (or the pseudogene TRBV3-2) to TRBJ1-5, with no clear D. The CDR3 runs 14 residues. Germline V gives CDR1 LGHDT, CDR2 YNNKEL (reference sequence). V lost 5 bases, J lost 4 bases, and 12 bases lay in between. The CDR3: CASSYDLRNQPQHF. The CDR3 nucleotides read TGTGCCAGCAGCTATGACTTACGGAATCAGCCCCAGCATTTT.

The rearrangement joins TRBV7-2 to TRBJ2-1; D gene ambiguous. This CDR3 has 14 amino acids. Germline V CDR1 and CDR2: SGHTA, FQGNSA. The ends were cut back, 3 bases at V and 8 bases at J, with 14 bases in the middle. The CDR3 loop is CASSFLNRRDEQFF. The CDR3, as DNA: TGTGCCAGCAGCTTTCTAAATAGACGGGATGAGCAGTTCTTC.

The chain combines TRBV18 with TRBJ1-4, with no clear D. The ends were cut back, 4 bases at V and 4 bases at J, with 16 bases in the middle. CDR3 length equals 16 residues. From germline, CDR1 is KGHSH and CDR2 LQKENI. DNA for the CDR3: TGTGCCAGCTCACTTCCGGCAGCAGCGAGTAATGAAAAACTGTTTTTT. This gives the protein CASSLPAAASNEKLFF.